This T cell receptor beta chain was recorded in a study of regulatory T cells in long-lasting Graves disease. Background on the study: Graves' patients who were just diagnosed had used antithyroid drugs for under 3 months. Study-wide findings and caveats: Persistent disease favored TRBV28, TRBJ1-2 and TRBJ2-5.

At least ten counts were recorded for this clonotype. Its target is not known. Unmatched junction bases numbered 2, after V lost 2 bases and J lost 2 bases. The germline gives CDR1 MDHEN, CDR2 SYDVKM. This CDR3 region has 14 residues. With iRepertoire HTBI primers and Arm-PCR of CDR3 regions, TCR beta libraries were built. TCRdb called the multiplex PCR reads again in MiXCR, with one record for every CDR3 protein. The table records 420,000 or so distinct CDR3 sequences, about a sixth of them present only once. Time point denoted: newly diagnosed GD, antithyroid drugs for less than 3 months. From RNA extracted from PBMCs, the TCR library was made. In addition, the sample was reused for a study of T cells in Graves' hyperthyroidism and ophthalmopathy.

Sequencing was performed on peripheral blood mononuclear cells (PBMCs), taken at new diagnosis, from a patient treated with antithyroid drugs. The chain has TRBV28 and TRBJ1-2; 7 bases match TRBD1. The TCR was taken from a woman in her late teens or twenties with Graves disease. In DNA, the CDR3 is TGTGCCAGCAGTTTAGCGGGACAGAACTATGGCTACACCTTC. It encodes CASSLAGQNYGYTF.